These 3 T cell receptor beta chains were sequenced from one sample in a study of blood T cell repertoires in COVID-19. The table came from immunoSEQ multiplex PCR; TCRdb's copy has only in-frame clones and leaves some out. The sample has around 130,000 clones; 84% are singletons. The sequenced sample was PBMCs or T cells enriched from blood (not recorded which). Every receptor here comes from a woman aged 18-29 years who had been exposed to COVID-19.

V and J are TRBV24-1 and TRBJ1-5; maybe TRBD1 (6 bases). V lost 0 bases to trimming and J lost 0 bases, with 8 bases between them. Germline loops: CDR1 KGHDR, CDR2 SFDVKD. This CDR3 spans 16 amino acids. CDR3 DNA sequence: TGTGCCACCAGTGATTTGGGACAGTATAGCAATCAGCCCCAGCATTTT. Its protein is CATSDLGQYSNQPQHF.

The rearrangement links TRBV5-5 to TRBJ2-3, with 9 nucleotides matching TRBD1. The germline gives CDR1 SGHKS, CDR2 YYEKEE (reference sequence). This CDR3 spans 14 amino acids. V shed 7 bases, J shed 1 base, and the junction held 4 bases outside the gene matches. The CDR3 coding sequence is TGTGCCAGCTGGAGGACAGGGGGCACAGATACGCAGTATTTT. Protein product: CASWRTGGTDTQYF.

The chain links TRBV7-6 to TRBJ2-2; maybe TRBD2 (6 bases). Trimming stripped 1 base from V and 0 bases from J, with 18 bases between. The CDR3 spans 19 residues. CDR1 is SGHVS, CDR2 FNYEAQ, per germline. The chain's CDR3 is CASSLGTRTTLTNTGELFF. CDR3 coding DNA: TGTGCCAGCAGCTTAGGGACCAGGACTACCCTAACGAACACCGGGGAGCTGTTTTTT.